This is a list of T cell receptor beta chains from one sample in a study of T cell changes during pregnancy in multiple sclerosis. The table came from immunoSEQ multiplex PCR; TCRdb's copy has only in-frame clones and leaves some out. Of about 57,000 clones in the sample, 90% to 95% were seen once. Sample: peripheral blood, taken after pregnancy. The source of these receptors is a female donor with multiple sclerosis, enrolled in a pregnancy study. CDR3s include the opening cysteine and the closing phenylalanine or tryptophan. The order of the fields is J gene, clone size, CDR3 length, V gene, D gene, CDR3 protein, CDR3 DNA. A D gene is named only where the DNA matches it firmly. Not all rows give a size; the values are once, few, many and, for expanded clones, a class.

J: TRBJ2-1; size: .; length: 11; V: TRBV5-6; D: .; CDR3: CASSSGGEQFF; DNA: TGTGCCAGCAGCTCAGGGGGGGAGCAGTTCTTC
J: TRBJ2-1; size: .; length: 18; V: TRBV5-6; D: TRBD2; CDR3: CASSSRLAGVVSYNEQFF; DNA: TGTGCCAGCAGCTCCCGATTGGCGGGAGTAGTATCCTACAATGAGCAGTTCTTC
J: TRBJ2-2; size: .; length: 11; V: TRBV30; D: .; CDR3: CAWSSIRELFF; DNA: TGTGCCTGGAGTTCAATCCGGGAGCTGTTTTTT
J: TRBJ2-7; size: .; length: 17; V: TRBV11-3; D: .; CDR3: CASSLVTRVNSPYEQYF; DNA: TGTGCCAGCAGCTTAGTTACGAGGGTTAACTCTCCCTACGAGCAGTACTTC
J: TRBJ1-2; size: .; length: 13; V: TRBV28; D: TRBD1; CDR3: CASSSNRGDGYTF; DNA: TGTGCCAGCAGTTCAAACAGGGGTGATGGCTACACCTTC
J: TRBJ2-7; size: .; length: 13; V: TRBV5-6; D: TRBD2; CDR3: CASSVERGYEQYF; DNA: TGTGCCAGCAGCGTAGAGCGGGGCTACGAGCAGTACTTC
J: TRBJ2-6; size: .; length: 16; V: TRBV4-3; D: TRBD2; CDR3: CASSQDTSAGANVLTF; DNA: TGCGCCAGCAGCCAAGATACTAGCGCTGGGGCCAACGTCCTGACTTTC
J: TRBJ2-1; size: .; length: 16; V: TRBV6-1; D: TRBD2; CDR3: CASSEATSGWYNEQFF; DNA: TGTGCCAGCAGTGAAGCGACTAGCGGGTGGTACAATGAGCAGTTCTTC
J: TRBJ2-3; size: .; length: 15; V: TRBV19; D: TRBD1; CDR3: CASSIEQGAADTQYF; DNA: TGTGCCAGTAGTATAGAACAGGGGGCGGCAGATACGCAGTATTTT
J: TRBJ2-1; size: .; length: 12; V: TRBV7-9; D: .; CDR3: CASSRLVARLFF; DNA: TGTGCCAGCAGCCGACTAGTCGCCCGACTGTTCTTC
J: TRBJ2-7; size: .; length: 19; V: TRBV7-9; D: TRBD2; CDR3: CASSTRQIRLAGDSYEQYF; DNA: TGTGCCAGCAGCACTCGACAGATACGACTAGCGGGCGACTCCTACGAGCAGTACTTC
J: TRBJ2-7; size: once; length: 16; V: TRBV5-4; D: .; CDR3: CASSLEASRASYEQYF; DNA: TGTGCCAGCAGCTTGGAAGCTAGCAGAGCCTCCTACGAGCAGTACTTC
J: TRBJ2-7; size: once; length: 15; V: TRBV19; D: TRBD1; CDR3: CASSDFGTGSYEQYF; DNA: TGTGCCAGTAGCGACTTTGGGACAGGGTCCTACGAGCAGTACTTC
J: TRBJ1-1; size: .; length: 16; V: TRBV5-4; D: .; CDR3: CASSPPWGGGNTEAFF; DNA: TGTGCCAGCAGCCCACCATGGGGGGGTGGAAACACTGAAGCTTTCTTT
J: TRBJ2-7; size: .; length: 14; V: TRBV5-1; D: TRBD1; CDR3: CASSLGQGNHEQYF; DNA: TGCGCCAGCAGCTTGGGACAGGGGAACCACGAGCAGTACTTC
J: TRBJ1-2; size: .; length: 12; V: TRBV29-1; D: .; CDR3: CSVGRGWDGYTF; DNA: TGCAGCGTTGGGAGGGGCTGGGATGGCTACACCTTC
J: TRBJ2-1; size: .; length: 15; V: TRBV6-6; D: TRBD2; CDR3: CASAPGTNNYNEQFF; DNA: TGTGCCAGCGCGCCAGGGACTAATAACTACAATGAGCAGTTCTTC
J: TRBJ2-3; size: once; length: 13; V: TRBV28; D: .; CDR3: CATRLGFTDTQYF; DNA: TGTGCCACCCGCCTAGGTTTCACAGATACGCAGTATTTT
J: TRBJ2-1; size: .; length: 14; V: TRBV11-3; D: .; CDR3: CASSSTTSYNEQFF; DNA: TGTGCCAGCAGCTCCACGACTAGCTACAATGAGCAGTTCTTC
J: TRBJ2-6; size: .; length: 15; V: TRBV6-5; D: TRBD1; CDR3: CASSKTGSLANVLTF; DNA: TGTGCCAGCAGTAAGACAGGGTCCCTGGCCAACGTCCTGACTTTC
J: TRBJ1-5; size: .; length: 14; V: TRBV28; D: TRBD1; CDR3: CASRPGQGGQPQHF; DNA: TGTGCCAGCAGGCCGGGACAGGGTGGTCAGCCCCAGCATTTT
J: TRBJ2-5; size: .; length: 13; V: TRBV6-1; D: .; CDR3: CASSDNFQETQYF; DNA: TGTGCCAGCAGTGACAACTTCCAAGAGACCCAGTACTTC
J: TRBJ1-4; size: .; length: 14; V: TRBV4-3; D: .; CDR3: CASSQSSTNEKLFF; DNA: TGCGCCAGCAGCCAGAGTTCAACTAATGAAAAACTGTTTTTT
J: TRBJ1-1; size: .; length: 15; V: TRBV6-5; D: TRBD1; CDR3: CASSLHRGGDTEAFF; DNA: TGTGCCAGCAGCCTACACAGGGGAGGAGACACTGAAGCTTTCTTT
J: TRBJ1-2; size: .; length: 17; V: TRBV7-9; D: TRBD1; CDR3: CASSPTLTGTINYGYTF; DNA: TGTGCCAGCAGCCCAACCCTGACAGGGACCATTAACTATGGCTACACCTTC
J: TRBJ2-7; size: .; length: 11; V: TRBV11-2; D: .; CDR3: CASSFHYEQYF; DNA: TGTGCCAGCAGCTTTCATTACGAGCAGTACTTC
J: TRBJ1-2; size: once; length: 14; V: TRBV4-3; D: TRBD1; CDR3: CASSQSDRDYGYTF; DNA: TGCGCCAGCAGCCAATCAGACAGGGACTATGGCTACACCTTC
J: TRBJ2-5; size: .; length: 13; V: TRBV10-3; D: TRBD2; CDR3: CAISGGLAETQYF; DNA: TGTGCCATCAGTGGGGGACTAGCGGAGACCCAGTACTTC
J: TRBJ1-2; size: .; length: 11; V: TRBV28; D: .; CDR3: CASQSNYGYTF; DNA: TGTGCCAGCCAGTCTAACTATGGCTACACCTTC
J: TRBJ1-1; size: .; length: 14; V: TRBV6-6; D: .; CDR3: CASSSPTMGTEAFF; DNA: TGTGCCAGCTCTAGCCCGACCATGGGCACTGAAGCTTTCTTT
J: TRBJ2-7; size: .; length: 18; V: TRBV9; D: .; CDR3: CASSPRGGEELLVLEQYF; DNA: TGTGCCAGCAGCCCCCGCGGCGGGGAGGAGCTATTGGTGCTCGAGCAGTACTTC
J: TRBJ1-1; size: .; length: 14; V: TRBV5-4; D: .; CDR3: CASRAPGENTEAFF; DNA: TGTGCCAGCAGAGCGCCGGGGGAGAACACTGAAGCTTTCTTT
J: TRBJ2-1; size: .; length: 15; V: TRBV27; D: TRBD2; CDR3: CASSPGTSGYNEQFF; DNA: TGTGCCAGCAGTCCCGGGACTAGCGGTTACAATGAGCAGTTCTTC
J: TRBJ2-3; size: .; length: 12; V: TRBV25-1; D: .; CDR3: CASSQGTDTQYF; DNA: TGTGCCAGCAGTCAGGGAACAGATACGCAGTATTTT
J: TRBJ2-1; size: .; length: 13; V: TRBV28; D: .; CDR3: CASSSQGYNEQFF; DNA: TGTGCCAGCAGTTCGCAGGGGTACAATGAGCAGTTCTTC
J: TRBJ2-7; size: .; length: 14; V: TRBV18; D: TRBD1; CDR3: CASSPGTGGYEQYF; DNA: TGTGCCAGCTCACCGGGGACAGGGGGTTACGAGCAGTACTTC